This T cell receptor beta chain was recorded in a study of T-cell reconstitution after alpha-beta-depleted transplantation in children. The TCRbeta library was prepared with unique molecular identifiers. TCRdb redid the calling of the PCR reads with MiXCR, one entry per CDR3 protein. This sample has hundreds of thousands of distinct CDR3 sequences, with under 30% found just once. This clonotype was found a few times. Its antigen is unidentified. This CDR3 has 13 residues. Germline V gene sequence: CDR1 GTSNPN, CDR2 SVGIG (reference sequence). Between the trimmed V and J ends, which lost 2 bases and 3 bases, there was a span of 11 bases. Study-wide results and limits: After transplant, at about two months, alpha-beta T cells were reportedly derived from several hundred expanded graft clones.

The sequence derives from a female patient aged 2-9 years who had a stem cell transplant for congenital amegakaryocytic thrombocytopenia, so the T cells may come from the graft donor. The sample here was PBMCs, mostly from graft donor cells, taken 360 days after TCRalphabeta/CD19-depleted stem cell transplant. The rearrangement joins TRBV30 to TRBJ2-7; D is possibly TRBD1 or TRBD2 (5 bases each). The CDR3 loop reads CAWSRDAVYEQYF. CDR3 sequence (DNA): TGTGCCTGGAGTCGGGACGCCGTCTACGAGCAGTACTTC.